A selection of T cell receptor beta chains follows, all from one sample in a study of PD-1 blockade in classical Hodgkin lymphoma. Profiling relied on immunoSEQ multiplex PCR, and the TCRdb table lists in-frame clones only, not all of them. This sample carries about 6,400 clones, roughly 86% of them seen once, and the ten largest clones take over 1.2%. This specimen was CD4+ T cells from blood, taken before the fourth cycle of nivolumab. These receptors all come from a human donor with classical Hodgkin lymphoma. Each CDR3 is given without its conserved first and last residue. The order of the fields is V gene, J gene, CDR3 protein.

V gene: TRBV15; J gene: TRBJ2-5; CDR3 protein: ATSGLDEETQY
V gene: TRBV28; J gene: TRBJ1-4; CDR3 protein: ASSVSDVGKLF
V gene: TRBV27; J gene: TRBJ1-5; CDR3 protein: ASSLQGTRGQPQH
V gene: TRBV19; J gene: TRBJ1-2; CDR3 protein: ASRFGYSYGYT
V gene: TRBV7-9; J gene: TRBJ2-1; CDR3 protein: ASSLKPREGAHNEQF
V gene: TRBV6-6; J gene: TRBJ1-4; CDR3 protein: ASSRGLLNEKLF
V gene: TRBV5-4; J gene: TRBJ1-4; CDR3 protein: ASSLDAVGEKLF
V gene: TRBV7-9; J gene: TRBJ2-7; CDR3 protein: ASSLAPGVGAEQY
V gene: TRBV6-5; J gene: TRBJ1-2; CDR3 protein: ASRSGTAFYGYT
V gene: TRBV27; J gene: TRBJ1-2; CDR3 protein: ASSPFAGGAYGYT
V gene: TRBV19; J gene: TRBJ1-6; CDR3 protein: ASSMSQGNSPLH
V gene: TRBV2; J gene: TRBJ1-6; CDR3 protein: ASRGSSYNSPLH
V gene: TRBV2; J gene: TRBJ1-2; CDR3 protein: ASSESDRVYGYT
V gene: TRBV7-5; J gene: TRBJ2-3; CDR3 protein: VRSPAPDTQY
V gene: TRBV18; J gene: TRBJ2-7; CDR3 protein: ASSPGLAGSYEQY
V gene: TRBV6-1; J gene: TRBJ2-5; CDR3 protein: ASSVFSGRRVQETQY
V gene: TRBV11-2; J gene: TRBJ1-2; CDR3 protein: ASSLATATTGYT
V gene: TRBV7-2; J gene: TRBJ1-2; CDR3 protein: ASSLAPGQTYGYT
V gene: TRBV4-2; J gene: TRBJ1-3; CDR3 protein: ASSQVQSSGNTIY
V gene: TRBV9; J gene: TRBJ2-3; CDR3 protein: ASSPLAGGNTDTQY
V gene: TRBV6-5; J gene: TRBJ2-3; CDR3 protein: ASRLSLHGSTQY
V gene: TRBV11-1; J gene: TRBJ2-7; CDR3 protein: ASKKGGPLSSYEQY
V gene: TRBV5-1; J gene: TRBJ1-4; CDR3 protein: ASSEDRGATNEKLF
V gene: TRBV5-1; J gene: TRBJ2-3; CDR3 protein: ASSLQVRGPTDTQY